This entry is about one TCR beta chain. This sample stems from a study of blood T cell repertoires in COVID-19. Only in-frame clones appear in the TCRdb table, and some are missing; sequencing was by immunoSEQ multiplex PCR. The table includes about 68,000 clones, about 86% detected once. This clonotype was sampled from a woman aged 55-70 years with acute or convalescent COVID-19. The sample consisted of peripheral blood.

The CDR3 nucleotides are TGTGCCAGCAAATCGACACAATACGAGCAGTACTTC. Protein: CASKSTQYEQYF. The chain carries TRBV2 and TRBJ2-7, with no clear D. The CDR3 has 12 residues. V was shortened by 7 bases and J by 4 bases, with 11 bases between the two germline ends. Per the germline V gene, CDR1 is SNHLY and CDR2 is FYNNEI.